Given below is one T cell receptor (beta chain) in context. This sample is drawn from a study of blood T cell repertoires in COVID-19. Study at large: Specimens from acute and convalescent COVID-19 originated in the United States, Italy and Spain. In each case, the material was cDNA or gDNA derived from T cells, B-cell-depleted T cells, or PBMCs.

Study members were between about 18 and 100 years old and lived in roughly 24 US regions. Cohort assignment relied on participant-reported clinical history. Using immunoSEQ multiplex PCR, the repertoire was profiled, and TCRdb retains in-frame clones only, with some absent. The repertoire has a few hundred thousand clones, approximately 90% of them found once; the top ten carry more than 0.8%. The CDR3 is 13 amino acids. V dropped 6 bases and J dropped 1 base, with 9 bases sitting between them. Germline V gene lookup returns CDR1 SEHNR and CDR2 FQNEAQ (reference sequence). The sequence derives from a man aged 18 to 30 who had recovered from COVID-19. The chain combines TRBV7-9 with TRBJ1-1; D gene unclear. Material for sequencing was PBMCs or T cells enriched from blood (not recorded which). The CDR3 bases are TGTGCCAGCAGTGTTCAGGAGAACACTGAAGCTTTCTTT. This encodes CASSVQENTEAFF.